These 25 T cell receptor beta chains originate from one sample sequenced in a study of cytomegalovirus exposure and HLA in healthy donors. With 60 Vbeta and 13 Jbeta primers, the PCR was carried out. Some clones are missing from TCRdb's copy, which holds only in-frame ones; the method was immunoSEQ multiplex PCR. The specimen's table records about 52,000 clones. Sequencing was performed on PBMCs. The origin of the receptors is a woman aged 55-69 years in good health and CMV-seropositive.

Here the CDR3 reads CSVEFVNGYTF. The CDR3 DNA follows: TGCAGCGTTGAATTTGTCAATGGCTACACCTTC. The V gene is TRBV29-1, the J gene TRBJ1-2; D gene ambiguous. Trimming took 2 bases from V and 6 from J, leaving 7 bases between them. In germline, CDR1 is SQVTM, CDR2 ANQGSEA. This CDR3 has 11 amino acids.

V is TRBV5-1 and J is TRBJ1-3; D is possibly TRBD1 (5 bases). This CDR3 contains 16 residues. V was trimmed by 2 bases and J by 2 bases, leaving 14 bases between them. Germline V CDR1 and CDR2: SGHRS, YFSETQ. CDR3 region: CASSFGSGGTGNTIYF. In DNA form, the CDR3 reads TGCGCCAGCAGCTTCGGGAGTGGGGGGACTGGAAACACCATATATTTT.

The gene calls are TRBV27 and TRBJ1-5; possibly TRBD1 for D (5 bases). The V gene's germline CDR1 is MNHEY and CDR2 SMNVEV (reference sequence). This CDR3 contains 14 residues. The germline V and J ends were trimmed by 2 bases and 3 bases, with 8 bases remaining between them. The CDR3 here is CASSLGAFNQPQHF. The CDR3 DNA reads as TGTGCCAGCAGTTTAGGGGCTTTCAATCAGCCCCAGCATTTT.

For this clone: The identical CDR3 is also encoded by other nucleotide sequences in the sample. This chain links TRBV4-1 with TRBJ1-1; no clear D. The length of the CDR3 is 13 residues. CDR1 and CDR2 from the germline V gene are MGHRA and YSYEKL. V gave up 1 base and J gave up 0 bases, with 3 bases separating them. This CDR3 reads CASSQVVNTEAFF. In DNA form, the CDR3 reads TGCGCCAGCAGCCAAGTCGTGAACACTGAAGCTTTCTTT.

The J gene is TRBJ2-7, the V gene TRBV5-1; 9 bases are shared with TRBD1. With V trimmed by 5 bases and J by 2 bases, 29 bases remained unmatched. Germline CDR1 SGHRS, CDR2 YFSETQ. CDR3 length: 22 residues. The chain's CDR3 is CASRATGGPLGSWGWGAYEQYF. Written as DNA, the CDR3 is TGCGCCAGCAGGGCGACAGGGGGGCCTTTGGGGTCCTGGGGATGGGGGGCCTACGAGCAGTACTTC.

This sequence joins TRBV19 and TRBJ1-6; D unresolved. V gave up 3 bases and J gave up 2 bases, with 8 bases separating them. Germline V gene lookup returns CDR1 LNHDA and CDR2 SQIVND (reference sequence). The CDR3 consists of 15 residues. The CDR3 DNA reads as TGTGCCAGTAGTATCGGGATAACCTATAATTCACCCCTCCACTTT. Translating gives CASSIGITYNSPLHF.

The V call is TRBV6-6, the J call TRBJ2-3; the match to TRBD2 covers 8 bases. Germline V gene lookup returns CDR1 MNHNY and CDR2 SVGAGI (reference sequence). The CDR3 extends over 14 amino acids. The junction had 4 bases not matched to a gene; V was cut back by 6 bases and J by 2 bases. This CDR3 reads CASSRGGTTDTQYF. The CDR3 DNA sequence: TGTGCCAGCAGCCGCGGGGGGACCACAGATACGCAGTATTTT.

The J gene is TRBJ1-1, the V gene TRBV6-6; possibly TRBD1 for D (6 bases). CDR1 and CDR2 from the germline V gene are MNHNY and SVGAGI (reference sequence). The CDR3 is 13 amino acids. V lost 7 bases, J lost 0 bases, and 9 bases lay in between. The CDR3 sequence is CASTNRVNTEAFF. DNA for the CDR3: TGTGCCAGCACCAACAGGGTGAACACTGAAGCTTTCTTT.

The chain has TRBV6-9 and TRBJ2-7; TRBD2 matches at 10 bases. The V gene's germline CDR1 is MNHGY and CDR2 SVAAGI. The CDR3 is 18 residues long. V trimming: 8 bases; J trimming: 5 bases; junction bases outside the gene matches: 21. The DNA of the CDR3 is TGTGCCAGCCCTCACGACCTTAGCGGGGGGCCGGGTCTCGACGAGCAGTACTTC. Its protein is CASPHDLSGGPGLDEQYF.

In DNA form, the CDR3 reads TGTGCCAGCACCTTTTCTCTAGCGGGGGACTATAGCACAGATACGCAGTATTTT. Protein product: CASTFSLAGDYSTDTQYF. The chain combines TRBV28 with TRBJ2-3; 10 bases match TRBD2. Germline CDR1 MDHEN, CDR2 SYDVKM. J gave up 0 bases and V 7 bases, and 13 bases lay outside the gene matches. There are 18 residues in the CDR3.

The rearrangement uses TRBV5-7 and TRBJ1-5; TRBD1 might be the D (6 bases). TRBV5-7 is known as an ORF, though its function is uncertain. V lost 9 bases to trimming and J lost 5 bases, with 15 bases between them. The CDR3 consists of 13 residues. The CDR3 is CATQGPGDQPQHF. As DNA, the CDR3 is TGTGCCACCCAAGGCCCAGGGGATCAGCCCCAGCATTTT.

CDR3 region: CASSQQGGLNTEAFF. CDR3 nucleotide sequence: TGTGCCAGTAGCCAACAGGGAGGGTTGAACACTGAAGCTTTCTTT. This chain uses TRBV19 with TRBJ1-1; D might be TRBD1 (6 bases). The V end was cut by 6 bases, the J end by 0 bases, with 14 bases between. The CDR3 has 15 amino acids. CDR1 and CDR2 from the germline V gene are LNHDA and SQIVND (reference sequence).

The rearrangement links TRBV18 to TRBJ1-1, with TRBD1 matching 8 bases. Per the germline V gene, CDR1 is KGHSH and CDR2 is LQKENI. The CDR3 contains 14 residues. Germline trimming cut 0 bases from V and 4 bases from J; bases unmatched to any gene: 1. The CDR3 sequence is CASSPPGQVTEAFF. The CDR3 DNA reads TGTGCCAGCTCACCACCGGGACAGGTCACTGAAGCTTTCTTT.

This sequence joins TRBV18 and TRBJ2-5, with no clear D. Deletions cut 4 bases from V and 3 bases from J, with 9 bases between. This CDR3 comprises 13 residues. CDR1 and CDR2 (germline): KGHSH, LQKENI. The CDR3 sequence is CASSRYNEETQYF. Here the CDR3 DNA reads TGTGCCAGCTCACGATACAACGAAGAGACCCAGTACTTC.

This rearrangement joins TRBV5-1 to TRBJ1-1; perhaps TRBD1 as D (5 bases). Looked up from germline, CDR1 is SGHRS and CDR2 is YFSETQ. Trimming removed 3 bases from V and 5 bases from J, with 14 bases in between. This CDR3 has 14 residues. CDR3 sequence (DNA): TGCGCCAGCAGCTCGAGGACGGAGGGGACTGAAGCTTTCTTT. Encoded protein: CASSSRTEGTEAFF.

The chain combines TRBV7-2 with TRBJ1-2; the D is unclear. The CDR3 sequence is 15 residues long. Per the germline V gene, CDR1 is SGHTA and CDR2 is FQGNSA. Trimming shortened V by 6 bases and J by 2 bases, and 16 bases separated the two germline ends. The CDR3 here is CASRELFSGNYGYTF. The CDR3 bases are TGTGCCAGCAGGGAGCTATTCTCGGGGAACTATGGCTACACCTTC.

The CDR3 nucleotides are TGTGCCAGTAGTGACATACCGGGACAGGGCTACGAGCAGTACTTC. Translating gives CASSDIPGQGYEQYF. This sequence joins TRBV19 and TRBJ2-7; TRBD1 matches 9 bases. This CDR3 has 15 amino acids. Germline values: CDR1 LNHDA, CDR2 SQIVND (reference sequence). Trimming cost V 5 bases and J 3 bases; bases outside gene matches: 8.

The chain is built from TRBV27 and TRBJ2-7; 9 bases are shared with TRBD2. Germline lookup yields CDR1 MNHEY and CDR2 SMNVEV (reference sequence). This CDR3 has 20 amino acids. J lost 0 bases, V lost 0 bases, and 15 bases had no gene match. The CDR3 reads CASSLSHSRGVAGASYEQYF. CDR3 nucleotide sequence: TGTGCCAGCAGTTTATCCCATTCCCGAGGGGTAGCGGGGGCCTCCTACGAGCAGTACTTC.

J is TRBJ1-3 and V is TRBV28, with D tentatively TRBD1 (6 bases). CDR1 MDHEN and CDR2 SYDVKM come from the germline V gene. The CDR3 runs 15 residues. Trimming removed 1 base from V and 0 bases from J, with 7 bases in between. CDR3 in DNA: TGTGCCAGCAGTTTATCCAGGGGCTCTGGAAACACCATATATTTT. Its translation is CASSLSRGSGNTIYF.

V and J are TRBV9 and TRBJ2-7; 9 nucleotides align to TRBD2. Germline V gives CDR1 SGDLS, CDR2 YYNGEE. V lost 4 bases, J lost 4 bases, and 12 bases stayed unmatched. This CDR3 region has 16 residues. The CDR3 DNA sequence: TGTGCCAGCAGCCCCGACGGGGGACTAGCTTTTTACGAGCAGTACTTC. Protein sequence: CASSPDGGLAFYEQYF.

This chain connects TRBV5-6 to TRBJ2-7, with D maybe TRBD2 (5 bases). Per germline, CDR1 SGHDT and CDR2 YYEEEE. V dropped 4 bases and J dropped 2 bases, with 16 bases sitting between them. The CDR3 covers 15 residues. The chain's CDR3 is CASSQDWPLAYEQYF. The DNA for the CDR3 is TGTGCCAGCAGCCAGGACTGGCCCCTCGCCTACGAGCAGTACTTC.

This chain uses TRBV19 with TRBJ1-5, with 10 bases that match TRBD1. The V and J ends lost 6 bases and 4 bases, in that order; junction bases with no gene match: 6. Germline V gene lookup returns CDR1 LNHDA and CDR2 SQIVND (reference sequence). The CDR3 loop spans 15 amino acids. The CDR3 region is CASSRDRGLNQPQHF. For the CDR3, the DNA is TGTGCCAGTAGCCGGGACAGGGGATTGAATCAGCCCCAGCATTTT.

V usage is TRBV5-4 and J usage is TRBJ2-7; D remains ambiguous. This CDR3 has 13 amino acids. Trimming took 0 bases from V and 2 from J, leaving 6 bases between them. Germline V gives CDR1 SGHNT, CDR2 YYREEE (reference sequence). CDR3 loop: CASSLAPAYEQYF. The CDR3 nucleotides are TGTGCCAGCAGCTTGGCCCCCGCCTACGAGCAGTACTTC.

The chain links TRBV7-9 to TRBJ1-1; 7 positions agree with TRBD1. Trimming cost V 5 bases and J 8 bases; bases outside gene matches: 8. Germline CDR1 SEHNR, CDR2 FQNEAQ (reference sequence). There are 13 residues in the CDR3. CDR3: CASSVRQGTEAFF. In DNA form, the CDR3 reads TGTGCCAGCAGCGTTAGACAGGGAACCGAAGCTTTCTTT.

The chain recombines TRBV18 with TRBJ2-3, with TRBD2 as a possible D gene (5 bases). Trimming pared 3 bases from V and 2 bases from J, leaving 12 bases between. Germline CDR1 KGHSH, CDR2 LQKENI. The CDR3 is 15 amino acids. The CDR3 is CASSPERPYTDTQYF. In DNA form, the CDR3 reads TGTGCCAGCTCACCCGAGCGGCCGTACACAGATACGCAGTATTTT.